The 14 T cell receptor beta chains given below trace back to one sample, sequenced in a study of beta chain features in type 1 diabetes. Of the isolated RNA, all was reverse transcribed, and so the sequenced material was expressed TCRB transcripts. The protocol was immunoSEQ multiplex PCR, while the TCRdb copy is restricted to in-frame clones and leaves out a portion. The profile shows about 470,000 clones, roughly 30% of them singletons. Sequencing input: naive CD4+ T cells from blood. These receptors were obtained from a young man in good health.

This clone has a handful of counts. The genes are TRBV5-1 and TRBJ2-7; no clear D. Deletions cut 1 base from V and 3 bases from J, with 14 bases between. This CDR3 has 15 amino acids. The germline gives CDR1 SGHRS, CDR2 YFSETQ. The CDR3 region has the DNA TGCGCCAGCAGCTTGTCCTCCGAGCCTGTCTACGAGCAGTACTTC. Translating gives CASSLSSEPVYEQYF.

The rearrangement uses TRBV5-1 and TRBJ2-7; no clear D gene. This CDR3 comprises 15 residues. Germline V lookup: CDR1 SGHRS, CDR2 YFSETQ. V lost 3 bases, J lost 0 bases, and 13 bases lay in between. This CDR3 is CASSSRTASSYEQYF. DNA of the CDR3: TGCGCCAGCAGCTCTCGGACGGCCAGCTCCTACGAGCAGTACTTC. Looking up the rest from reference TRBV5-1 and TRBJ2-7 gives the full variable domain: KAGVTQTPRYLIKTRGQQVTLSCSPISGHRSVSWYQQTPGQGLQFLFEYFSETQRNKGNFPGRFSGRQFSNSRSEMNVSTLELGDSALYLCASSSRTASSYEQYFGPGTRLTVT.

This clone was picked up a small number of times. V usage is TRBV10-3 and J usage is TRBJ2-1; TRBD2 matches 11 bases. Germline loops: CDR1 ENHRY, CDR2 SYGVKD. The CDR3 loop spans 15 amino acids. V lost 3 bases and J lost 7; bases outside the gene matches: 5. CDR3 bases: TGTGCCATCAGTGATTCTAGCGGGAGGAAGAATGAGCAGTTCTTC. It specifies CAISDSSGRKNEQFF.

The rearrangement joins TRBV4-3 to TRBJ2-7, with 8 bases that match TRBD2. From germline, CDR1 is LGHNA and CDR2 YSLEER. V was pared by 2 bases and J by 0 bases, with 3 bases of the junction left unmatched. The CDR3 loop spans 15 amino acids. CDR3 loop: CASSQQAGDSYEQYF. CDR3 bases: TGCGCCAGCAGCCAACAAGCGGGAGACTCCTACGAGCAGTACTTC.

This clone was observed a few times. The V gene is TRBV30, the J gene TRBJ1-2, with TRBD1 matching 9 bases. The V gene end was trimmed by 1 base and the J gene end by 8 bases; junction bases not matched to a gene: 5. The germline V gene encodes CDR1 GTSNPN and CDR2 SVGIG (reference sequence). CDR3 length: 13 residues. The CDR3 DNA is TGTGCCTGGAGTGAACAGGGGGCGCGAGGCTACACCTTC. This encodes CAWSEQGARGYTF.

This clone has just a few counts. This chain connects TRBV20-1 to TRBJ2-1; D ambiguous. With 5 bases removed from V and 8 bases from J, the gap between germline ends came to 7 bases. The CDR3 sequence is 10 residues long. Germline V gene data show CDR1 as DFQATT and CDR2 as SNEGSKA (reference sequence). The CDR3 is CSAVGDEQFF. The CDR3 nucleotides read TGCAGTGCTGTTGGGGATGAGCAGTTCTTC.

This chain connects TRBV29-1 to TRBJ2-7, with 9 bases matching TRBD1. CDR1 is SQVTM and CDR2 is ANQGSEA in the germline V gene. V trimming: 6 bases; J trimming: 3 bases; junction bases outside the gene matches: 6. This CDR3 has 13 residues. DNA for the CDR3: TGCAGCGTGCTGGGACAGGGAGTCTACGAGCAGTACTTC. It is translated as CSVLGQGVYEQYF.

V gene TRBV2 combines with J gene TRBJ2-1, with 8 positions matching TRBD1. The V gene's germline CDR1 is SNHLY and CDR2 FYNNEI. The V and J ends lost 0 bases and 7 bases, in that order; junction bases with no gene match: 2. The CDR3 length is 14 residues. The CDR3 is CASSEAYRGNEQFF. CDR3 nucleotide sequence: TGTGCCAGCAGTGAAGCCTACAGGGGGAATGAGCAGTTCTTC.

The chain links TRBV6-6 to TRBJ2-7; 13 positions agree with TRBD2. The CDR3 covers 15 residues. V was clipped by 2 bases and J by 7 bases; unmatched bases: 5. CDR1 MNHNY and CDR2 SVGAGI come from the germline V gene (reference sequence). The CDR3 loop reads CASSYGLAGVGEQYF. In DNA form, the CDR3 reads TGTGCCAGCAGTTACGGACTAGCGGGAGTTGGGGAGCAGTACTTC.

V usage is TRBV5-1 and J usage is TRBJ2-1, with 11 bases that match TRBD2. The CDR3 loop spans 17 amino acids. Germline V lookup: CDR1 SGHRS, CDR2 YFSETQ. The junction had 12 bases not matched to a gene; V was cut back by 1 base and J by 9 bases. CDR3 nucleotide sequence: TGCGCCAGCAGCTTGTGGTCTAGCGGGAGGACTGATCTTGAGCAGTTCTTC. It translates to CASSLWSSGRTDLEQFF.

In its sample, this clone was seen a few times. Other DNA sequences of this sample code for an identical CDR3. The rearrangement joins TRBV30 to TRBJ2-2, with no clear D. Germline V gene lookup returns CDR1 GTSNPN and CDR2 SVGIG (reference sequence). The ends were cut back, 0 bases at V and 3 bases at J, with 8 bases in the middle. The length of the CDR3 is 14 residues. The CDR3 loop is CAWSVRRYTGELFF. Written as DNA, the CDR3 is TGTGCCTGGAGTGTACGCCGGTACACCGGGGAGCTGTTTTTT. The full variable domain, with the rest looked up from reference TRBV30 and TRBJ2-2, is SQTIHQWPATLVQPVGSPLSLECTVEGTSNPNLYWYRQAAGRGLQLLFYSVGIGQISSEVPQNLSASRPQDRQFILSSKKLLLSDSGFYLCAWSVRRYTGELFFGEGSRLTVL.

The chain joins TRBV10-3 to TRBJ2-1; possibly TRBD2 for D (6 bases). V lost 3 bases and J 4 bases, leaving 16 bases between the germline ends. The CDR3 totals 16 residues. CDR1 and CDR2 (germline): ENHRY, SYGVKD. CDR3 bases: TGTGCCATCAGTGACCACCCGGGAGTGGGGTACAATGAGCAGTTCTTC. This gives the protein CAISDHPGVGYNEQFF.

V usage is TRBV9 and J usage is TRBJ2-7; 7 nucleotides line up with TRBD2. This CDR3 spans 14 amino acids. Per the germline V gene, CDR1 is SGDLS and CDR2 is YYNGEE. J lost 2 bases, V lost 4 bases, and 6 bases had no gene match. The CDR3 DNA reads as TGTGCCAGCAGCCGGGCGGGGGTTGCCTACGAGCAGTACTTC. It is translated as CASSRAGVAYEQYF.

This clone was seen a few times. The rearrangement uses TRBV5-1 and TRBJ2-7; a weak D match, TRBD1 (7 bases). Germline CDR1 SGHRS, CDR2 YFSETQ. The V and J ends lost 0 bases and 2 bases respectively, with 12 bases between them. The CDR3 contains 15 residues. The CDR3 DNA reads TGCGCCAGCAGCTTGGATGCGGGACAGACCTACGAGCAGTACTTC. The encoded protein is CASSLDAGQTYEQYF.